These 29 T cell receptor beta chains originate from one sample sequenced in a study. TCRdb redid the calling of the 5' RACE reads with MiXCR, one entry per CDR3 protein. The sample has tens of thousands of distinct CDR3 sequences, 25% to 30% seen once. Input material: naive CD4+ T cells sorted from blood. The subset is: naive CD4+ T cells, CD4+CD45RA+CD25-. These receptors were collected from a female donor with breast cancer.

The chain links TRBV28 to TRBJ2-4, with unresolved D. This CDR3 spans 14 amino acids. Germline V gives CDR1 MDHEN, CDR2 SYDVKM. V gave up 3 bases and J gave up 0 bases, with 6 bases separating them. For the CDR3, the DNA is TGTGCCAGCAGTTTGGGCAGAGCCAAAAACATTCAGTACTTC. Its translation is CASSLGRAKNIQYF.

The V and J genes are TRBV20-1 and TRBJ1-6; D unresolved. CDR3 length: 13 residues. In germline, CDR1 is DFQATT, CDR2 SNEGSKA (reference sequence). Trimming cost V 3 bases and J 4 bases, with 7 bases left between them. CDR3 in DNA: TGCAGTGCTAGTGACACGTATAATTCACCCCTCCACTTT. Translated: CSASDTYNSPLHF.

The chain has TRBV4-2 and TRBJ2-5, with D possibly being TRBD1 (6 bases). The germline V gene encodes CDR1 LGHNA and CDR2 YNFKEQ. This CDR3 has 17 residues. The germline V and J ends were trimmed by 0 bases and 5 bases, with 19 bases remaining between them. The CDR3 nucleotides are TGTGCCAGCAGCCAAGATAGAGGCAGGGGTTTGTCGGAGACCCAGTACTTC. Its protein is CASSQDRGRGLSETQYF.

For the CDR3, the DNA is TGTGCCGGGGGGACAGGGAAGGGCACTGAAGCTTTCTTT. Translated: CAGGTGKGTEAFF. The chain recombines TRBV30 with TRBJ1-1; 9 nucleotides match TRBD1. The trim removed 8 bases at V and 4 bases at J, leaving 8 bases unmatched. CDR3 length: 13 residues. Germline V CDR1 and CDR2: GTSNPN, SVGIG (reference sequence).

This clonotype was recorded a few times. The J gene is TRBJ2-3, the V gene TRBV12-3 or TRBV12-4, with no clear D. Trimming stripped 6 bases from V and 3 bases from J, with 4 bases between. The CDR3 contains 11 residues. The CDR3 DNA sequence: TGTGCCAGCAGCCCAACAGATACGCAGTATTTT. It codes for CASSPTDTQYF.

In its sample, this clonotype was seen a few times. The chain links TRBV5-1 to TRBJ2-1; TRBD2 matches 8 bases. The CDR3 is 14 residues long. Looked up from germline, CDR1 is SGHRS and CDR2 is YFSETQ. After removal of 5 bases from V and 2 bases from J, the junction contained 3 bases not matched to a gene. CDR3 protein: CASSWRGAYNEQFF. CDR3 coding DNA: TGCGCCAGCAGTTGGCGGGGGGCCTACAATGAGCAGTTCTTC.

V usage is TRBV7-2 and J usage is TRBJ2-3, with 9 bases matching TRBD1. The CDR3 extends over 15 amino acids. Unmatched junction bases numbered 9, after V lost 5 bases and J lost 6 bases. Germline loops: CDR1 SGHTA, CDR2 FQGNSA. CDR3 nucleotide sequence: TGTGCCAGCAGCCGGGACAGGGAATTTATTGATACGCAGTATTTT. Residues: CASSRDREFIDTQYF.

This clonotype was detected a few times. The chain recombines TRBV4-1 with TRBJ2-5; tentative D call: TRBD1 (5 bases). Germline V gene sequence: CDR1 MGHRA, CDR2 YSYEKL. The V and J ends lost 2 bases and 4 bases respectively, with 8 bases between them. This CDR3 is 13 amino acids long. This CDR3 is CASSQSGLETQYF. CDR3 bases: TGCGCCAGCAGCCAATCAGGGCTAGAGACCCAGTACTTC.

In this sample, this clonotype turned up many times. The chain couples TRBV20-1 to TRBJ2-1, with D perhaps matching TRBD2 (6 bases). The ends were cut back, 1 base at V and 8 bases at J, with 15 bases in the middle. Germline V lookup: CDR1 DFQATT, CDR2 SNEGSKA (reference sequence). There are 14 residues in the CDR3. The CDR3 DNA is TGCAGTGCTAGAGTCGGGAGCGTCCCTTATGAGCAGTTCTTC. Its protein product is CSARVGSVPYEQFF.

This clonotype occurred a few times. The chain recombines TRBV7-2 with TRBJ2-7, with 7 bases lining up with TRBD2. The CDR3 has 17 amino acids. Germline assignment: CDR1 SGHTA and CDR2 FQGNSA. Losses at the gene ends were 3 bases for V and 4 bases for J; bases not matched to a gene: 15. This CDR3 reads CASSFDPRWGGRYEQYF. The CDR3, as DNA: TGTGCCAGCAGCTTTGACCCCCGATGGGGGGGGAGGTACGAGCAGTACTTC.

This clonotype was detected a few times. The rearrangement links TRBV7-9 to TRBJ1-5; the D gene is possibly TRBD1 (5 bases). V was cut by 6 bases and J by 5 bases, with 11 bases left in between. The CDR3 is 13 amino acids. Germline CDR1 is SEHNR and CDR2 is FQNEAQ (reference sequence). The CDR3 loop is CASSGVGDQPQHF. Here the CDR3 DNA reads TGTGCCAGCAGTGGTGTGGGGGATCAGCCCCAGCATTTT.

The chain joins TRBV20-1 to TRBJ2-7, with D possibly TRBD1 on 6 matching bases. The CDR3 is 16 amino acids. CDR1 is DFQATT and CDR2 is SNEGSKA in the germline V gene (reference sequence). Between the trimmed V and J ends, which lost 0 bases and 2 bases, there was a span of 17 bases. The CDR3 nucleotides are TGCAGTGCTAGAGACCCCCCGGCAGGGGCCCCCTACGAGCAGTACTTC. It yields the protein CSARDPPAGAPYEQYF.

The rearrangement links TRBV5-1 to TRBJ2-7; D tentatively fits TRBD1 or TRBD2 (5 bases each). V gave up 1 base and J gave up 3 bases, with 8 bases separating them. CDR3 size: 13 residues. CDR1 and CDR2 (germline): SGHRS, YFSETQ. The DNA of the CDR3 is TGCGCCAGCAGCTTGTTGGGGGACTACGAGCAGTACTTC. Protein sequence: CASSLLGDYEQYF.

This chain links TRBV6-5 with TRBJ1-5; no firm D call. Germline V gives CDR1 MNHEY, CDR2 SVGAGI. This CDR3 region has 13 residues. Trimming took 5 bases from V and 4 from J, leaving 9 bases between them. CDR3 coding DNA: TGTGCCAGCAGTATGGATGGGAATCAGCCCCAGCATTTT. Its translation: CASSMDGNQPQHF.

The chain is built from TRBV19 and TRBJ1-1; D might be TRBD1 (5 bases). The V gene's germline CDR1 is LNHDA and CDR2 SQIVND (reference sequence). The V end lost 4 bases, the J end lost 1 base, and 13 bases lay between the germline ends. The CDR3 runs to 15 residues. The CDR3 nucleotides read TGTGCCAGTAGTACACGGGACGGGCCGAACACTGAAGCTTTCTTT. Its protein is CASSTRDGPNTEAFF.

The CDR3 coding sequence is TGTGCCAGCAGCTTGGGGACAGGGACAAACATTCAGTACTTC. Translated, it gives CASSLGTGTNIQYF. The genes are TRBV7-3 and TRBJ2-4; 9 positions match TRBD1. Germline CDR1 is SGHTA and CDR2 is FQGTGA. V lost 3 bases to trimming and J lost 6 bases; unmatched junction nucleotides: 3. The CDR3 runs 14 residues.

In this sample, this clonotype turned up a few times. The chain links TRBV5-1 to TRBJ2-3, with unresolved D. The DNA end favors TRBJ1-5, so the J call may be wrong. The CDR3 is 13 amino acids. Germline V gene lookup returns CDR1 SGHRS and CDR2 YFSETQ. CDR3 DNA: TGCGCCAGCAGCCTCTACACCACAGATACGCAGCATTTT. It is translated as CASSLYTTDTQHF.

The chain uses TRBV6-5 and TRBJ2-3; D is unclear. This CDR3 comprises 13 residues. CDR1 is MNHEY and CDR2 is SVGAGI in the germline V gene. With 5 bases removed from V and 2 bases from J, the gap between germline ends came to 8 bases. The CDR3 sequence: CASSRSTTDTQYF. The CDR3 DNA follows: TGTGCCAGCAGTCGCAGTACCACAGATACGCAGTATTTT.

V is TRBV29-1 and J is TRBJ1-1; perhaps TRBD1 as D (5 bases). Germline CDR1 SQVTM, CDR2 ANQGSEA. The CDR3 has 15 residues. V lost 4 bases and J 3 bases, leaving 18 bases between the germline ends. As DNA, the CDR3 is TGCAGCGTTGGGGGCGGGAAGAGGCAGGACACTGAAGCTTTCTTT. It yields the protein CSVGGGKRQDTEAFF.

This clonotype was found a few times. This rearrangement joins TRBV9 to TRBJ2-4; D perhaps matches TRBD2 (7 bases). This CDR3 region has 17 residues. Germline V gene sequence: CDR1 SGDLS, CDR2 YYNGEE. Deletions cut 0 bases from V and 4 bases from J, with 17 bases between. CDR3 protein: CASSVDTGAGVKNIQYF. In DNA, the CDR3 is TGTGCCAGCAGCGTAGATACGGGGGCGGGGGTTAAAAACATTCAGTACTTC.

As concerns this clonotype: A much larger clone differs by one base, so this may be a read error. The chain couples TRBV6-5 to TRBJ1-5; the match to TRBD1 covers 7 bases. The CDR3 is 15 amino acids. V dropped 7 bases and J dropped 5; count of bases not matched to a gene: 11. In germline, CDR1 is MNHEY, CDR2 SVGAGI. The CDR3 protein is CASNPGQLYDQPQHF. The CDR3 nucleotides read TGTGCCAGCAACCCGGGACAGCTGTACGATCAGCCCCAGCATTTT.

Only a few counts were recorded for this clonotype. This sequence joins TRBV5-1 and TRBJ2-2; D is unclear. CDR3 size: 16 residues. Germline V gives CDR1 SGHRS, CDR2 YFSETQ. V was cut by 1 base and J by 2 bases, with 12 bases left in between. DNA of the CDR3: TGCGCCAGCAGCTTGTCTGTCAGCTACAACACCGGGGAGCTGTTTTTT. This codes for CASSLSVSYNTGELFF.

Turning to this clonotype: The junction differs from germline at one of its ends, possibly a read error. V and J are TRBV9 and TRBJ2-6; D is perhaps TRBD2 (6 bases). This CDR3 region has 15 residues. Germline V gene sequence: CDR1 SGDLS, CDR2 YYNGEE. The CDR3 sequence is CASSVDGSGANVRTF. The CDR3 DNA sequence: TGTGCCAGCAGCGTAGACGGGAGTGGAGCCAACGTCCGGACTTTC.

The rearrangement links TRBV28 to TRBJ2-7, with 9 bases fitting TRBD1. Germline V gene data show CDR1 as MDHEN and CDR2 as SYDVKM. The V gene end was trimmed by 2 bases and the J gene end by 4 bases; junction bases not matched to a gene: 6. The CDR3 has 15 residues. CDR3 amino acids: CASSLVGTGQYEQYF. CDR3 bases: TGTGCCAGCAGTTTAGTCGGGACAGGGCAATACGAGCAGTACTTC.

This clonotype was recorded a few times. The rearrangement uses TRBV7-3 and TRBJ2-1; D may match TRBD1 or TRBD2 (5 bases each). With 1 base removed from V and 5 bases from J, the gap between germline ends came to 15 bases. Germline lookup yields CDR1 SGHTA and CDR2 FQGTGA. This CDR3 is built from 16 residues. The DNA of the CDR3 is TGTGCCAGCAGCTTAATGAGGCAGGGACGAGACAATGAGCAGTTCTTC. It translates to CASSLMRQGRDNEQFF.

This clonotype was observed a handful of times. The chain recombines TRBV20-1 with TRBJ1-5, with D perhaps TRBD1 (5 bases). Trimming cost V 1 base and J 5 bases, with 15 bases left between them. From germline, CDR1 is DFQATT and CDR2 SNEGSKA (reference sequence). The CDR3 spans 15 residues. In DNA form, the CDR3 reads TGCAGTGCTAGAGTGTTGGGCAGGGAAGATCAGCCCCAGCATTTT. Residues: CSARVLGREDQPQHF.

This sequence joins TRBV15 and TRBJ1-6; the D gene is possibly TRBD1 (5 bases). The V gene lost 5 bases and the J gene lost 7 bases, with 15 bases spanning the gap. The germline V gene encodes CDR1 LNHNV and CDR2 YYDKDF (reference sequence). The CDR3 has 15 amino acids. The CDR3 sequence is CATSPGRTTNSPLHF. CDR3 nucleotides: TGTGCCACCAGCCCAGGGAGGACAACCAATTCACCCCTCCACTTT. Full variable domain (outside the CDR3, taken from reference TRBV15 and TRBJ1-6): DAMVIQNPRYQVTQFGKPVTLSCSQTLNHNVMYWYQQKSSQAPKLLFHYYDKDFNNEADTPDNFQSRRPNTSFCFLDIRSPGLGDTAMYLCATSPGRTTNSPLHFGNGTRLTVT.

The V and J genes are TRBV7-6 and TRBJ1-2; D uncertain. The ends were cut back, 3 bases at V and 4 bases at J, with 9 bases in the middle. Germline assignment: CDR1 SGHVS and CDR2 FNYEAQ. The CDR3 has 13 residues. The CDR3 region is CASSLMGAYGYTF. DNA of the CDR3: TGTGCCAGCAGCTTGATGGGAGCCTATGGCTACACCTTC. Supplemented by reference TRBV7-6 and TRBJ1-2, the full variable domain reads GAGVSQSPRYKVTKRGQDVALRCDPISGHVSLYWYRQALGQGPEFLTYFNYEAQQDKSGLPNDRFSAERPEGSISTLTIQRTEQRDSAMYRCASSLMGAYGYTFGSGTRLTVV.

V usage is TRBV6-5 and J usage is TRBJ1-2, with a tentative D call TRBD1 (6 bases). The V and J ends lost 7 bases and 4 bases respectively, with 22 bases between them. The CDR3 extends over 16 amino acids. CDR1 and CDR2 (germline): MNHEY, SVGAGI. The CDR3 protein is CASTTRGGERSYGYTF. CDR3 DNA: TGTGCCAGCACCACCCGAGGGGGAGAGCGTTCCTATGGCTACACCTTC.